These T cell receptor beta chains were read from a single sample in a study of T cells in Graves' hyperthyroidism and ophthalmopathy. MiXCR, applied by TCRdb to the multiplex PCR reads, yields one record per CDR3 protein. The sample records approximately 400,000 distinct CDR3 sequences, about 15% being singletons. The sequencing input was blood. These receptors were taken from a woman aged 25 to 45 with Graves' ophthalmopathy. Both conserved end residues are part of each CDR3. Fields, in order: clone size, D gene, J gene, V gene, CDR3 DNA, CDR3 protein. The D gene is left open where the match is weak. Rows give clone size only sometimes, using once, few, many, or a class for an expanded clone.

clone size: many
D gene: NA
J gene: TRBJ1-4
V gene: TRBV6-6
CDR3 DNA: TGTGCCAGCAGTTACTCGGGAGGGGTTAATGAAAAACTGTTTTTT
CDR3 protein: CASSYSGGVNEKLFF

clone size: many
D gene: NA
J gene: TRBJ2-1
V gene: TRBV28
CDR3 DNA: TGTGCCAGCAGGCTGTCGGGCGGATACAATGAGCAGTTCTTC
CDR3 protein: CASRLSGGYNEQFF

clone size: many
D gene: NA
J gene: TRBJ2-1
V gene: TRBV30
CDR3 DNA: TGTGCCTGGAGTGTGGGGGGCCCCACCGATAGCGATGAGCAGTTCTTC
CDR3 protein: CAWSVGGPTDSDEQFF

clone size: many
D gene: NA
J gene: TRBJ2-2
V gene: TRBV12-3/TRBV12-4
CDR3 DNA: TGTGCCAGCAGTTTGTACGGGGCCGGGGAGCTGTTTTTT
CDR3 protein: CASSLYGAGELFF

clone size: NA
D gene: NA
J gene: TRBJ2-5
V gene: TRBV19
CDR3 DNA: TGTGCCAGTAGTATAGAGGACCAAGAGACCCAGTACTTC
CDR3 protein: CASSIEDQETQYF

clone size: NA
D gene: TRBD1
J gene: TRBJ2-7
V gene: TRBV30
CDR3 DNA: TGTGCCTGGAGTGTTGGACAGGGTGATAGGAACGAGCAGTACTTC
CDR3 protein: CAWSVGQGDRNEQYF

clone size: many
D gene: NA
J gene: TRBJ2-2
V gene: TRBV7-9
CDR3 DNA: TGTGCCAGCACCCTAGTCGGCGGGGAGCTGTTTTTT
CDR3 protein: CASTLVGGELFF

clone size: NA
D gene: NA
J gene: TRBJ1-4
V gene: TRBV13
CDR3 DNA: TGTGCCAGCGGACCGACCGCGGGGGGAAAACTGTTTTTT
CDR3 protein: CASGPTAGGKLFF

clone size: few
D gene: NA
J gene: TRBJ1-4
V gene: TRBV4-1
CDR3 DNA: TGCGCCAGCAGCCAAGACGGTGGGGGAGATGAAAAACTGTTTTTT
CDR3 protein: CASSQDGGGDEKLFF

clone size: many
D gene: TRBD1
J gene: TRBJ2-3
V gene: TRBV6-1
CDR3 DNA: TGTGCCGCGAGGCCGACAGGGATCACAGATACGCAGTATTTT
CDR3 protein: CAARPTGITDTQYF

clone size: NA
D gene: NA
J gene: TRBJ1-5
V gene: TRBV20-1
CDR3 DNA: TGCAGTGCTAAAAGGACCCATAGCAATCAGCCCCAGCATTTT
CDR3 protein: CSAKRTHSNQPQHF

clone size: many
D gene: NA
J gene: TRBJ2-5
V gene: TRBV6-5
CDR3 DNA: TGTGCCAGCAGTTACTCAGGGCCGGGAGAAGAGACCCAGTACTTC
CDR3 protein: CASSYSGPGEETQYF

clone size: few
D gene: NA
J gene: TRBJ1-2
V gene: TRBV19
CDR3 DNA: TGTGCCAGTAGTACCCTGCGGGGGCGCGGTCCCCCTGGCTACACCTTC
CDR3 protein: CASSTLRGRGPPGYTF

clone size: NA
D gene: TRBD2
J gene: TRBJ2-7
V gene: TRBV7-9
CDR3 DNA: TGTGCCAGCAGTACGCGACTAGCAGGGTCGCTCGAGCAGTACTTC
CDR3 protein: CASSTRLAGSLEQYF

clone size: NA
D gene: NA
J gene: TRBJ2-7
V gene: TRBV6-1
CDR3 DNA: TGTGCCAGCAGCCCAGGGGGGATCAACTCCTACGAGCAGTACTTC
CDR3 protein: CASSPGGINSYEQYF

clone size: few
D gene: NA
J gene: TRBJ1-2
V gene: TRBV4-2
CDR3 DNA: TGTGCCAGCAGCCTCGCAGTGCGGGGCTCCCTAGCTCGGATCTATGGCTACACCTTC
CDR3 protein: CASSLAVRGSLARIYGYTF

clone size: many
D gene: TRBD1
J gene: TRBJ1-4
V gene: TRBV27
CDR3 DNA: TGTGCCAGCAGTTTCCTTGGACAGGGCGCTGAAAAACTGTTTTTT
CDR3 protein: CASSFLGQGAEKLFF

clone size: many
D gene: NA
J gene: TRBJ1-5
V gene: TRBV20-1
CDR3 DNA: TGCAGTGCTAGAGATCTGACCCGGGGGGGACAGCCCCAGCATTTT
CDR3 protein: CSARDLTRGGQPQHF

clone size: few
D gene: NA
J gene: TRBJ2-7
V gene: TRBV20-1
CDR3 DNA: TGCAGTGCGTGGGACAACTCCTACGAGCAGTACTTC
CDR3 protein: CSAWDNSYEQYF

clone size: many
D gene: NA
J gene: TRBJ2-7
V gene: TRBV7-3
CDR3 DNA: TGTGCCAGCAGCTTAAATGGGGACCACGAGCAGTACTTC
CDR3 protein: CASSLNGDHEQYF

clone size: many
D gene: NA
J gene: TRBJ1-1
V gene: TRBV20-1
CDR3 DNA: TGCAGTGCCGGGCGGGGCAATATTACTGAAGCTTTCTTT
CDR3 protein: CSAGRGNITEAFF

clone size: many
D gene: NA
J gene: TRBJ2-7
V gene: TRBV6-1
CDR3 DNA: TGTGCCAGCACCGGCGGAACCACTTACTACGAGCAGTACTTC
CDR3 protein: CASTGGTTYYEQYF

clone size: many
D gene: TRBD1
J gene: TRBJ2-5
V gene: TRBV27
CDR3 DNA: TGTGCCAGCAGTCCGCGGGCTAAAACAGGGGGTGGAGTAGGAGAGACCCAGTACTTC
CDR3 protein: CASSPRAKTGGGVGETQYF

clone size: many
D gene: NA
J gene: TRBJ1-3
V gene: TRBV9
CDR3 DNA: TGTGCCAGCAGCGCCTACGGGGGCCTCGGAAACACCATATATTTT
CDR3 protein: CASSAYGGLGNTIYF

clone size: many
D gene: NA
J gene: TRBJ2-5
V gene: TRBV28
CDR3 DNA: TGTGCCAGCAGTTTATTCCTAGGTCGAACGCACAGGGAATTACAAGAGACCCAGTACTTC
CDR3 protein: CASSLFLGRTHRELQETQYF

clone size: many
D gene: NA
J gene: TRBJ2-7
V gene: TRBV12-3/TRBV12-4
CDR3 DNA: TGTGCCAGCTCAAGTCCCTCCTACGAGCAGTACTTC
CDR3 protein: CASSSPSYEQYF

clone size: many
D gene: NA
J gene: TRBJ2-5
V gene: TRBV20-1
CDR3 DNA: TGCAGTGCTGATCGGGACTCAGTCGAGACCCAGTACTTC
CDR3 protein: CSADRDSVETQYF

clone size: many
D gene: TRBD1
J gene: TRBJ2-1
V gene: TRBV27
CDR3 DNA: TGTGCCAGCAGTTCTGCCGGGACAGGCTACAATGAGCAGTTCTTC
CDR3 protein: CASSSAGTGYNEQFF

clone size: many
D gene: TRBD2
J gene: TRBJ2-2
V gene: TRBV30
CDR3 DNA: TGTGCCTGGAGTAGACAAAGACTAGCGGCCGGGGAGCTGTTTTTT
CDR3 protein: CAWSRQRLAAGELFF

clone size: NA
D gene: TRBD1
J gene: TRBJ2-2
V gene: TRBV6-1
CDR3 DNA: TGTGCCAGCAGACCCGGACAGGGGGCTGCCGGGGAGCTGTTTTTT
CDR3 protein: CASRPGQGAAGELFF

clone size: NA
D gene: TRBD1
J gene: TRBJ2-4
V gene: TRBV25-1
CDR3 DNA: TGTGCCAGCAGTGCGGGACAGCACATTCAGTACTTC
CDR3 protein: CASSAGQHIQYF

clone size: many
D gene: NA
J gene: TRBJ1-6
V gene: TRBV30
CDR3 DNA: TGTGCCTGGGCAAGGGGTAATTCACCCCTCCACTTT
CDR3 protein: CAWARGNSPLHF

clone size: many
D gene: TRBD1
J gene: TRBJ1-2
V gene: TRBV3-1
CDR3 DNA: TGTGCCAGCAGCCCCAGGACAGGGCCTAACCCCTATGGCTACACCTTC
CDR3 protein: CASSPRTGPNPYGYTF

clone size: NA
D gene: NA
J gene: TRBJ2-7
V gene: TRBV29-1
CDR3 DNA: TGCAGCGTCACCCGCCGAGGTCGGTCGGCCTACGAGCAGTACTTC
CDR3 protein: CSVTRRGRSAYEQYF

clone size: many
D gene: NA
J gene: TRBJ2-7
V gene: TRBV15
CDR3 DNA: TGTGCCACCTCTAACGTGGGGGACAACTTCTACGAGCAGTACTTC
CDR3 protein: CATSNVGDNFYEQYF

clone size: many
D gene: NA
J gene: TRBJ2-1
V gene: TRBV7-9
CDR3 DNA: TGTGCCAGCAGCCCATGGGACAATGAGCAGTTCTTC
CDR3 protein: CASSPWDNEQFF

clone size: NA
D gene: NA
J gene: TRBJ2-6
V gene: TRBV6-1
CDR3 DNA: TGTGCCAGCAGACGCCACGGGCTCCCTAGGTCACATTCTGGGGCCAACGTCCTGACTTTC
CDR3 protein: CASRRHGLPRSHSGANVLTF

clone size: once
D gene: NA
J gene: TRBJ2-5
V gene: TRBV28
CDR3 DNA: TGTGCCAGCTCTCTGGGGGGGGCGGACCAAGAGACCCAGTACTTC
CDR3 protein: CASSLGGADQETQYF

clone size: NA
D gene: NA
J gene: TRBJ2-6
V gene: TRBV3-1
CDR3 DNA: TGTGCCAGCAGCTACCCACAGGGAGGGTCTGGGGCCAACGTCCTGACTTTC
CDR3 protein: CASSYPQGGSGANVLTF

clone size: few
D gene: TRBD1
J gene: TRBJ2-2
V gene: TRBV5-4
CDR3 DNA: TGTGCCAGCAGCTCCGACAGGGCCACCGGGGAGCTGTTTTTT
CDR3 protein: CASSSDRATGELFF

clone size: many
D gene: TRBD1
J gene: TRBJ1-6
V gene: TRBV28
CDR3 DNA: TGTGCCAGCACCATACAGGGGGGAATAATCTATAATTCACCCCTCCACTTT
CDR3 protein: CASTIQGGIIYNSPLHF

clone size: many
D gene: NA
J gene: TRBJ2-1
V gene: TRBV7-2
CDR3 DNA: TGTGCCAGCAGTCTATACCGGGACCCCTACAATGAGCAGTTCTTC
CDR3 protein: CASSLYRDPYNEQFF

clone size: many
D gene: NA
J gene: TRBJ1-3
V gene: TRBV3-1
CDR3 DNA: TGTGCCAGCAGCCATCGCGGAGGGCGCTCTGGAAACACCATATATTTT
CDR3 protein: CASSHRGGRSGNTIYF

clone size: NA
D gene: TRBD1
J gene: TRBJ2-7
V gene: TRBV28
CDR3 DNA: TGTGCCAGCAGGTGGGGGACAGGGCGAAGCTCCTACGAGCAGTACTTC
CDR3 protein: CASRWGTGRSSYEQYF

clone size: few
D gene: TRBD2
J gene: TRBJ2-7
V gene: TRBV28
CDR3 DNA: TGTGCCAGCAGTTCGGGGGGACTAGCGGGGGGTCAACCCTACGAGCAGTACTTC
CDR3 protein: CASSSGGLAGGQPYEQYF

clone size: many
D gene: TRBD2
J gene: TRBJ2-3
V gene: TRBV27
CDR3 DNA: TGTGCCAGCAGTCCCAGCGGGGTGGTTCAAGATACGCAGTATTTT
CDR3 protein: CASSPSGVVQDTQYF